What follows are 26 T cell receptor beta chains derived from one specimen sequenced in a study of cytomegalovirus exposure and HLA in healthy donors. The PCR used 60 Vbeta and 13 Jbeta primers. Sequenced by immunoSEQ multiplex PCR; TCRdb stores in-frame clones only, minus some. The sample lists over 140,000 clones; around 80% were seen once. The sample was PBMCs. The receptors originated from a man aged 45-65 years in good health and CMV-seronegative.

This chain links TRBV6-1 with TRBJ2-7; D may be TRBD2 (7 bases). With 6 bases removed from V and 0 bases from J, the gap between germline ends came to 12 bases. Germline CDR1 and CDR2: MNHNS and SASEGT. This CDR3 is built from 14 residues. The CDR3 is CASSGRTVSYEQYF. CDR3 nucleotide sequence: TGTGCCAGCAGCGGGAGGACAGTCTCCTACGAGCAGTACTTC.

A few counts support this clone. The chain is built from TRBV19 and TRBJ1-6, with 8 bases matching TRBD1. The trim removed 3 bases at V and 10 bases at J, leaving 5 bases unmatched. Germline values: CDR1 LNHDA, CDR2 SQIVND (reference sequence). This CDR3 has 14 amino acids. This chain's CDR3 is CASSMGRGLSPLHF. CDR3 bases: TGTGCCAGTAGTATGGGCAGGGGGCTCTCACCCCTCCACTTT.

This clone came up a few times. Here the CDR3 DNA reads TGTGCCAGCAGCGCCCCCGGGACTAGCAATAGGCAGTTCTTC. The encoded protein is CASSAPGTSNRQFF. V and J are TRBV9 and TRBJ2-1; 9 bases are a match to TRBD2. Germline loops: CDR1 SGDLS, CDR2 YYNGEE. The CDR3 covers 14 residues. With 3 bases clipped from V and 12 bases from J, the junction kept 10 bases outside the gene matches.

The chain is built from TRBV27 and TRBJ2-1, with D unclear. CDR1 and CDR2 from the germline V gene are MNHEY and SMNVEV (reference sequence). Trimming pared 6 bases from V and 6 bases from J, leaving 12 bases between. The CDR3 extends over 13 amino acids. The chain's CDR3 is CASSQLQSNEQFF. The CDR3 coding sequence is TGTGCCAGCAGCCAACTCCAAAGCAATGAGCAGTTCTTC.

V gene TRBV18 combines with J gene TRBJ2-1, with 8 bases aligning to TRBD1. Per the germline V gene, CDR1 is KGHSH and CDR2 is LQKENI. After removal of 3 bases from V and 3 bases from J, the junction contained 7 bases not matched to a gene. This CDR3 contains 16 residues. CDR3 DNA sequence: TGTGCCAGCTCACCGGCGACAGGGGCGAGCTACAATGAGCAGTTCTTC. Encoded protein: CASSPATGASYNEQFF. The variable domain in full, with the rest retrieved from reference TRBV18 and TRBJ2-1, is NAGVMQNPRHLVRRRGQEARLRCSPMKGHSHVYWYRQLPEEGLKFMVYLQKENIIDESGMPKERFSAEFPKEGPSILRIQQVVRGDSAAYFCASSPATGASYNEQFFGPGTRLTVL.

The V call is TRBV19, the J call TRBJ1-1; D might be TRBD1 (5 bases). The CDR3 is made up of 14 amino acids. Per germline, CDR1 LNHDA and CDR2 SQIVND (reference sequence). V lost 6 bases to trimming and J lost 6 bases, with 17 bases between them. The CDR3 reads CASRTGTGIAEAFF. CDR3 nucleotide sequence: TGTGCCAGTAGGACCGGAACAGGTATCGCTGAAGCTTTCTTT.

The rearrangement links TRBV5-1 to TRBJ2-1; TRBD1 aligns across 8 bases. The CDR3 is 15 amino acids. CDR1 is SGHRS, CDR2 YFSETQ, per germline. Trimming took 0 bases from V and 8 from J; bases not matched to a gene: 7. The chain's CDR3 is CASSLVQGATHEQFF. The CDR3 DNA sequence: TGCGCCAGCAGCTTGGTGCAGGGGGCGACCCATGAGCAGTTCTTC. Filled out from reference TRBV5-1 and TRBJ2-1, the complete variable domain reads KAGVTQTPRYLIKTRGQQVTLSCSPISGHRSVSWYQQTPGQGLQFLFEYFSETQRNKGNFPGRFSGRQFSNSRSEMNVSTLELGDSALYLCASSLVQGATHEQFFGPGTRLTVL.

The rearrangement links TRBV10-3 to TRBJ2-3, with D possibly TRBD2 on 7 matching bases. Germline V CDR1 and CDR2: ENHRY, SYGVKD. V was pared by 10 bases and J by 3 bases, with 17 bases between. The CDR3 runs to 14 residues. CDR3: CASTPGGETDTQYF. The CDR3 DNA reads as TGTGCCAGTACCCCGGGGGGCGAGACAGATACGCAGTATTTT.

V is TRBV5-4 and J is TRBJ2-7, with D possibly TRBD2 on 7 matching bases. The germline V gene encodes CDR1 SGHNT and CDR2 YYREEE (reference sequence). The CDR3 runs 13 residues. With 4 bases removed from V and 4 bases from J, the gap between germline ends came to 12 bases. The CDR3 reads CASSGGGNYEQYF. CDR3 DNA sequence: TGTGCCAGCAGCGGGGGGGGCAATTACGAGCAGTACTTC.

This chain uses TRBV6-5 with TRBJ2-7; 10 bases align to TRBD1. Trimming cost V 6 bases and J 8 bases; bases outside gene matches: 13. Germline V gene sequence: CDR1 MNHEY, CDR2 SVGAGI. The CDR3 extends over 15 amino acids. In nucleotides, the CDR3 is TGTGCCAGCAGGCCCTCCGGGACAGGGGTGGAAAAGCAGTACTTC. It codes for CASRPSGTGVEKQYF.

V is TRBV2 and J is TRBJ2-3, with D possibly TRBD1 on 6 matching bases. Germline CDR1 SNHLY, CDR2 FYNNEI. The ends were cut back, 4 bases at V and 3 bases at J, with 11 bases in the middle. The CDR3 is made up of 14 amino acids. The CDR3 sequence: CASSGDRRTDTQYF. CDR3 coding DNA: TGTGCCAGCAGTGGCGACAGGAGGACAGATACGCAGTATTTT.

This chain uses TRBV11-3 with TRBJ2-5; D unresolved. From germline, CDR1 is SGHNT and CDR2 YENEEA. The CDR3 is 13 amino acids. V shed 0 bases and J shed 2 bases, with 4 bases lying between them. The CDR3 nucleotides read TGTGCCAGCAGCTTAGACAGGCAAGAGACCCAGTACTTC. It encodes CASSLDRQETQYF.

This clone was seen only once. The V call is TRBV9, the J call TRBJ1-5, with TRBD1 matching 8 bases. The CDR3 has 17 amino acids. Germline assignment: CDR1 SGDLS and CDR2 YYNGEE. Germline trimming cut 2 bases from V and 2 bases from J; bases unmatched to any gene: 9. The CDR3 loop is CASSVSPGGLGNQPQHF. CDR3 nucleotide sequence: TGTGCCAGCAGCGTGAGCCCAGGGGGCTTGGGCAATCAGCCCCAGCATTTT.

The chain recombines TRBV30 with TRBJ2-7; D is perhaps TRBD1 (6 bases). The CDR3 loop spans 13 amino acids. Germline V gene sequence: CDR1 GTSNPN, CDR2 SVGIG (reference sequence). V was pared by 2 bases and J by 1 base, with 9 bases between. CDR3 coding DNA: TGTGCCTGGAGTAGGGGGTTTTCCTACGAGCAGTACTTC. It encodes CAWSRGFSYEQYF. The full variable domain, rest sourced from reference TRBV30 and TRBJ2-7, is SQTIHQWPATLVQPVGSPLSLECTVEGTSNPNLYWYRQAAGRGLQLLFYSVGIGQISSEVPQNLSASRPQDRQFILSSKKLLLSDSGFYLCAWSRGFSYEQYFGPGTRLTVT.

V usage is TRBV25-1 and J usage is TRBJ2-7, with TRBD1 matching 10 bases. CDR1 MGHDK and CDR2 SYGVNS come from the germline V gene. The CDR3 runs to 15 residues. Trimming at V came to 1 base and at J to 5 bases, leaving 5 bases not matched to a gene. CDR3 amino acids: CASSEWGTGDNEQYF. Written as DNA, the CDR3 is TGTGCCAGCAGTGAATGGGGGACAGGGGACAACGAGCAGTACTTC.

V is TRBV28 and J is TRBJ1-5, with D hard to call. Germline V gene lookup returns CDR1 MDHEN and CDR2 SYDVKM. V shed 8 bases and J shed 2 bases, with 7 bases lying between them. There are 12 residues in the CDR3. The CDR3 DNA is TGTGCCAGCGAAGAGGGCAATCAGCCCCAGCATTTT. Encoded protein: CASEEGNQPQHF.

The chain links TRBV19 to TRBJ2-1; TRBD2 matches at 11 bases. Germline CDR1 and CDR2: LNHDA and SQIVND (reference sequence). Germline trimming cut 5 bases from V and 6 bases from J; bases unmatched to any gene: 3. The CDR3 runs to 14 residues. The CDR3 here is CASSPSGGINEQFF. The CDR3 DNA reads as TGTGCCAGTAGTCCTAGCGGGGGGATCAATGAGCAGTTCTTC.

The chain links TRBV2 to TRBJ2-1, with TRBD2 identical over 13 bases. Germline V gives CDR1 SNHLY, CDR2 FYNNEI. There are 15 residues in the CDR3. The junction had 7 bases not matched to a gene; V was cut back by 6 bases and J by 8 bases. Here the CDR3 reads CASRTGTSGTHEQFF. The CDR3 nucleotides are TGTGCCAGCAGGACCGGGACTAGCGGGACTCATGAGCAGTTCTTC.

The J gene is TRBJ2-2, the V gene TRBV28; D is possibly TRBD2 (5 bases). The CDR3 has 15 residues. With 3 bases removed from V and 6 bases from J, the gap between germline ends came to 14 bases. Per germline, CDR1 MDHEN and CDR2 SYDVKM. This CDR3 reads CASSFSGSGSGELFF. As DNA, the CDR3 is TGTGCCAGCAGTTTTTCGGGGTCGGGGTCCGGGGAGCTGTTTTTT.

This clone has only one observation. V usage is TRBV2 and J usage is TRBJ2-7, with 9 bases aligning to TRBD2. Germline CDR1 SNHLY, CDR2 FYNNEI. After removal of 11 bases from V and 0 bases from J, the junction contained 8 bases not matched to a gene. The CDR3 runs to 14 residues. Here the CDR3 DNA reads TGTGCCGCGGGGGGGGAAAGTAGCTCCTACGAGCAGTACTTC. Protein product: CAAGGESSSYEQYF.

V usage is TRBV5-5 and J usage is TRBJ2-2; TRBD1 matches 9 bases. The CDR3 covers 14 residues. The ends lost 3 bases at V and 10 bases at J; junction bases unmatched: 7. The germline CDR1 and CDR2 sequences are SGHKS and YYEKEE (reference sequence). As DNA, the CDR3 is TGTGCCAGCAGCTGGGGGACAGGGCGAGCGGAGCTGTTTTTT. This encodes CASSWGTGRAELFF.

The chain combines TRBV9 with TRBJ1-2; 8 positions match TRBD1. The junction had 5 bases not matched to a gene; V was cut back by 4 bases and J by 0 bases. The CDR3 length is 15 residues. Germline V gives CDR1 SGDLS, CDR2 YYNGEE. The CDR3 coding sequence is TGTGCCAGCAGCACCGGACAGGGCGCTAACTATGGCTACACCTTC. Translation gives CASSTGQGANYGYTF.

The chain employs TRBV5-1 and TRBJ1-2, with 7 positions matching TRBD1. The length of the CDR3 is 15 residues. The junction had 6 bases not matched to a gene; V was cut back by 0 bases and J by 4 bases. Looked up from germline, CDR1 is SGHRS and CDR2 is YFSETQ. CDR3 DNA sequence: TGCGCCAGCAGCTTGGAGAGGGGGCAGAGCTATGGCTACACCTTC. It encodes CASSLERGQSYGYTF.

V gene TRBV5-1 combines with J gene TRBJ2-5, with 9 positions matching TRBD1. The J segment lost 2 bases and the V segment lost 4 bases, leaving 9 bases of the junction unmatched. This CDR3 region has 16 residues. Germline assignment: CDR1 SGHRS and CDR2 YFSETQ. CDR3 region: CASSTPGTGSQETQYF. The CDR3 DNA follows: TGCGCCAGCAGCACCCCCGGGACAGGGTCACAAGAGACCCAGTACTTC. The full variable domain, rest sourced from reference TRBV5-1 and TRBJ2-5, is KAGVTQTPRYLIKTRGQQVTLSCSPISGHRSVSWYQQTPGQGLQFLFEYFSETQRNKGNFPGRFSGRQFSNSRSEMNVSTLELGDSALYLCASSTPGTGSQETQYFGPGTRLLVL.

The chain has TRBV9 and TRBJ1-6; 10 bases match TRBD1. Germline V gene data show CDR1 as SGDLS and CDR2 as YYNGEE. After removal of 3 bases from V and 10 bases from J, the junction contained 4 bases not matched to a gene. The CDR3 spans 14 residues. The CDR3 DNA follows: TGTGCCAGCAGCGCCGGACAGGGGGGCTCACCCCTCCACTTT. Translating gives CASSAGQGGSPLHF.

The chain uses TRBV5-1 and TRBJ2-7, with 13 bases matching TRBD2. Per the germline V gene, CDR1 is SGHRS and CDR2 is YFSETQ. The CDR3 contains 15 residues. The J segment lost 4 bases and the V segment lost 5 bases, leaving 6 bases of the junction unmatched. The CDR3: CASSKLLAGGYEQYF. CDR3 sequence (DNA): TGCGCCAGCAGTAAGCTACTAGCGGGAGGGTACGAGCAGTACTTC.